These 21 T cell receptor beta chains were all obtained from the same sample, sequenced in a study of shared clonotypes between healthy human individuals. The method was immunoSEQ multiplex PCR; TCRdb's version includes in-frame clones alone and lacks a portion of them. The table has around 2.1 million clones, 90% to 96% seen once. The sequenced material came from naive CD4+ T cells sorted from blood. Subset noted: CD45RA+ positively selected. All receptors come from a man aged 18 to 29 in good health.

This clone has a handful of counts. Other nucleotide sequences from this sample produce the same CDR3. The genes are TRBV7-2 and TRBJ2-7; 7 bases map to TRBD1. There are 14 residues in the CDR3. The germline CDR1 and CDR2 sequences are SGHTA and FQGNSA. The V segment lost 1 base and the J segment 2 bases; nucleotides outside the gene matches: 2. CDR3 nucleotide sequence: TGTGCCAGCAGCTTAGGGCAGGGGGCCTACGAGCAGTACTTC. Its translation: CASSLGQGAYEQYF.

The chain couples TRBV5-6 to TRBJ1-2; tentative D call: TRBD1 (5 bases). Per the germline V gene, CDR1 is SGHDT and CDR2 is YYEEEE. The CDR3 extends over 15 amino acids. V lost 2 bases and J 6 bases, leaving 17 bases between the germline ends. CDR3 sequence reads: CASSFVVSDTDGYTF. The CDR3 DNA reads as TGTGCCAGCAGCTTCGTAGTTTCGGACACGGATGGCTACACCTTC.

This clone was seen a single time. The gene calls are TRBV11-1 and TRBJ2-3, with D tentatively TRBD1 or TRBD2 (5 bases each). The CDR3 extends over 17 amino acids. With 3 bases removed from V and 4 bases from J, the gap between germline ends came to 20 bases. Germline assignment: CDR1 SGHAT and CDR2 FQDESV (reference sequence). The DNA of the CDR3 is TGTGCCAGCAGCTTCGGGTTGGGGGTCCCGCGGGCAGATACGCAGTATTTT. Protein: CASSFGLGVPRADTQYF. The entire variable domain, with the rest obtained from reference TRBV11-1 and TRBJ2-3, is as follows: EAEVAQSPRYKITEKSQAVAFWCDPISGHATLYWYRQILGQGPELLVQFQDESVVDDSQLPKDRFSAERLKGVDSTLKIQPAELGDSAMYLCASSFGLGVPRADTQYFGPGTRLTVL.

V usage is TRBV27 and J usage is TRBJ1-5, with 10 nucleotides matching TRBD1. V lost 5 bases and J lost 2; bases outside the gene matches: 12. This CDR3 has 18 amino acids. Germline CDR1 MNHEY, CDR2 SMNVEV (reference sequence). The CDR3 loop is CASSPRLTGGLGNQPQHF. CDR3 nucleotide sequence: TGTGCCAGCAGTCCGCGCCTGACAGGGGGCCTGGGCAATCAGCCCCAGCATTTT.

Of note for this clone: This sample includes further DNA sequences coding for the same CDR3. The rearrangement uses TRBV18 and TRBJ2-5; TRBD1 agrees at 8 bases. The junction had 1 base not matched to a gene; V was cut back by 2 bases and J by 2 bases. The CDR3 is made up of 14 amino acids. CDR1 is KGHSH and CDR2 is LQKENI in the germline V gene. CDR3 region: CASSPRQGQETQYF. In DNA form, the CDR3 reads TGTGCCAGCTCACCAAGACAGGGGCAAGAGACCCAGTACTTC.

The J gene is TRBJ2-2, the V gene TRBV11-3, with D perhaps TRBD1 or TRBD2 (5 bases each). Trimming took 5 bases from V and 0 from J, leaving 13 bases between them. CDR3 length: 16 residues. Germline assignment: CDR1 SGHNT and CDR2 YENEEA. CDR3 sequence: CASSRGEATNTGELFF. CDR3 in DNA: TGTGCCAGCAGCCGGGGCGAGGCGACGAACACCGGGGAGCTGTTTTTT.

This clone was detected only once. CDR3 sequence (DNA): TGTGCCAGCAGCTTAGGGGGACCCGGGACCTACGAGCAGTACTTC. It yields the protein CASSLGGPGTYEQYF. The rearrangement uses TRBV11-3 and TRBJ2-7; D is tentatively TRBD1 or TRBD2 (5 bases each). V lost 1 base and J 2 bases, leaving 12 bases between the germline ends. Germline CDR1 SGHNT, CDR2 YENEEA. This CDR3 contains 15 residues.

The gene calls are TRBV19 and TRBJ2-3, with D perhaps matching TRBD2 (5 bases). Deletions cut 4 bases from V and 9 bases from J, with 11 bases between. This CDR3 is built from 12 residues. Germline V CDR1 and CDR2: LNHDA, SQIVND (reference sequence). The CDR3 is CASSTQTGTQYF. CDR3 bases: TGTGCCAGTAGTACTCAGACGGGGACGCAGTATTTT.

In the case of this clone: The sample carries other DNA sequences with the same CDR3. This rearrangement joins TRBV18 to TRBJ2-7; D is possibly TRBD2 (5 bases). Looked up from germline, CDR1 is KGHSH and CDR2 is LQKENI. This CDR3 has 12 residues. V gave up 6 bases and J gave up 3 bases, with 9 bases separating them. CDR3 nucleotide sequence: TGTGCCAGCTCGCCCGGGAACTACGAGCAGTACTTC. Translating gives CASSPGNYEQYF.

The V gene is TRBV7-2, the J gene TRBJ1-2; possible D gene TRBD1, 5 bases. The CDR3 runs to 15 residues. The germline CDR1 and CDR2 sequences are SGHTA and FQGNSA. Trimming stripped 1 base from V and 8 bases from J, with 17 bases between. The CDR3 reads CASSLDGTLFTGYTF. The DNA of the CDR3 is TGTGCCAGCAGCTTAGATGGGACTCTTTTTACGGGCTACACCTTC.

V is TRBV30 and J is TRBJ2-3; 11 bases agree with TRBD2. The V and J ends lost 4 bases and 2 bases, in that order; junction bases with no gene match: 5. CDR3 length equals 15 residues. Germline CDR1 reads GTSNPN; CDR2 reads SVGIG (reference sequence). CDR3 region: CAWIPGLAATDTQYF. CDR3 sequence (DNA): TGTGCCTGGATTCCGGGACTAGCGGCCACAGATACGCAGTATTTT.

The rearrangement uses TRBV30 and TRBJ2-7; no definite D call. CDR3 length equals 12 residues. The germline gives CDR1 GTSNPN, CDR2 SVGIG (reference sequence). The V end lost 1 base, the J end lost 5 bases, and 9 bases lay between the germline ends. The CDR3 sequence: CAWSGRLNEQYF. The CDR3 DNA is TGTGCCTGGAGTGGTAGATTGAACGAGCAGTACTTC.

This clone has a handful of counts. The rearrangement joins TRBV30 to TRBJ1-1, with 8 bases identical to TRBD1. Unmatched junction bases numbered 5, after V lost 0 bases and J lost 2 bases. Germline V gene sequence: CDR1 GTSNPN, CDR2 SVGIG (reference sequence). The CDR3 spans 15 residues. The CDR3 DNA sequence: TGTGCCTGGAGTGTTCGGACAGGGTTCAACACTGAAGCTTTCTTT. It encodes CAWSVRTGFNTEAFF.

Turning to this clone: The sample has other DNA sequences that encode this CDR3 too. The chain couples TRBV5-1 to TRBJ2-5, with 9 bases matching TRBD2. The CDR3 length is 15 residues. Germline CDR1 reads SGHRS; CDR2 reads YFSETQ. The trim removed 5 bases at V and 2 bases at J, leaving 7 bases unmatched. The CDR3 nucleotides are TGCGCCAGCAGTCTAGCGGGGAGGCCGCAAGAGACCCAGTACTTC. Translation gives CASSLAGRPQETQYF.

The chain has TRBV30 and TRBJ2-1; D is undetermined. The CDR3 length is 15 residues. Deletions cut 0 bases from V and 5 bases from J, with 14 bases between. CDR1 is GTSNPN, CDR2 SVGIG, per germline (reference sequence). CDR3 residues: CAWSVGLPRNNEQFF. The DNA of the CDR3 is TGTGCCTGGAGTGTTGGGCTCCCCAGGAACAATGAGCAGTTCTTC. Together with reference TRBV30 and TRBJ2-1, the CDR3 gives the full variable domain: SQTIHQWPATLVQPVGSPLSLECTVEGTSNPNLYWYRQAAGRGLQLLFYSVGIGQISSEVPQNLSASRPQDRQFILSSKKLLLSDSGFYLCAWSVGLPRNNEQFFGPGTRLTVL.

The J gene is TRBJ1-5, the V gene TRBV28; D is ambiguous. V was pared by 6 bases and J by 4 bases, with 13 bases between. Germline CDR1 is MDHEN and CDR2 is SYDVKM. This CDR3 spans 14 amino acids. Here the CDR3 reads CASSHGDGNQPQHF. The CDR3 nucleotides are TGTGCCAGCAGCCACGGGGATGGGAATCAGCCCCAGCATTTT.

About this clone: The same CDR3 also results from other DNA sequences found in this sample. The rearrangement links TRBV7-9 to TRBJ1-4, with 7 bases matching TRBD1. The CDR3 length is 14 residues. In germline, CDR1 is SEHNR, CDR2 FQNEAQ (reference sequence). With V trimmed by 5 bases and J by 5 bases, 5 bases remained unmatched. The CDR3, as DNA: TGTGCCAGCAGCCTACGACAGGGAAATGAAAAACTGTTTTTT. Protein: CASSLRQGNEKLFF.

V usage is TRBV28 and J usage is TRBJ1-2; D not resolved. Germline loops: CDR1 MDHEN, CDR2 SYDVKM. This CDR3 is 13 amino acids long. V gave up 5 bases and J gave up 5 bases, with 12 bases separating them. In nucleotides, the CDR3 is TGTGCCAGCAGTCCTTTACCGGCTTATGGCTACACCTTC. Its protein is CASSPLPAYGYTF.

The genes are TRBV27 and TRBJ2-5; TRBD2 aligns across 8 bases. The trim removed 7 bases at V and 5 bases at J, leaving 15 bases unmatched. Germline CDR1 and CDR2: MNHEY and SMNVEV (reference sequence). The CDR3 sequence is 16 residues long. The CDR3, as DNA: TGTGCCAGCAAACCTCTTAGCGGGGCCTTCAGGGAGACCCAGTACTTC. Translation: CASKPLSGAFRETQYF.

V usage is TRBV14 and J usage is TRBJ2-7, with D uncertain. The V end was cut by 1 base, the J end by 3 bases, with 10 bases between. From germline, CDR1 is SGHDN and CDR2 FVKESK. CDR3 length: 14 residues. The CDR3 is CASSQASPHYEQYF. CDR3 sequence (DNA): TGTGCCAGCAGCCAAGCGAGTCCACACTACGAGCAGTACTTC.

This sequence joins TRBV4-3 and TRBJ1-2; maybe TRBD1 (5 bases). The germline CDR1 and CDR2 sequences are LGHNA and YSLEER. Trimming left V 0 bases short and J 8 bases short, with 16 bases between. The CDR3 contains 15 residues. CDR3 nucleotides: TGCGCCAGCAGCCAAGACCTACGAACGGGGGACGGCTACACCTTC. Translated: CASSQDLRTGDGYTF.